These T cell receptor beta chains were read from a single sample in a study of shared T cell receptors in the human thymus. The protocol was immunoSEQ multiplex PCR, while the TCRdb copy is restricted to in-frame clones and leaves out a portion. The sample has approximately 660,000 clones, roughly 90% seen once. The same sample was also studied in work on human thymus T cells.

Material for sequencing was thymocytes. The receptors were sampled from a boy younger than two with a congenital heart defect. Both conserved end residues are part of each CDR3. The D gene is left open where the match is weak. The size of a clone is reported for some rows only, either as once, few or many, or as a class for expanded clones.

D: TRBD1; V: TRBV4-1; J: TRBJ2-7; size: .; DNA: TGCGCCAGCAGCCAAGTTGGGGACAGCCTCGAGCAGTACTTC; CDR3: CASSQVGDSLEQYF
D: .; V: TRBV7-3; J: TRBJ2-1; size: once; DNA: TGTGCCAGCAGCTTAAAATCCAGGGTTAATGAGCAGTTCTTC; CDR3: CASSLKSRVNEQFF
D: TRBD2; V: TRBV4-3; J: TRBJ2-1; size: few; DNA: TGCGCCAGCAGCCAAGGGATCTCCGGGACTAGCGGGTCTTATCCGTTCTTC; CDR3: CASSQGISGTSGSYPFF
D: .; V: TRBV11-2; J: TRBJ2-7; size: few; DNA: TGTGCCAGCAGCCTACCTCGGACAAACTACGAGCAGTACTTC; CDR3: CASSLPRTNYEQYF
D: TRBD1; V: TRBV6-5; J: TRBJ1-1; size: .; DNA: TGTGCCAGCAGTACCCCGACAGGGGACACTGAAGCTTTCTTT; CDR3: CASSTPTGDTEAFF
D: .; V: TRBV5-1; J: TRBJ1-2; size: .; DNA: TGCGCCAGCAGCTTGGCCAGCCAAGGGGACTATGGCTACACCTTC; CDR3: CASSLASQGDYGYTF
D: .; V: TRBV30; J: TRBJ1-5; size: .; DNA: TGTGCCTGGAGTCCCGGAGGGGGCAATCAGCCCCAGCATTTT; CDR3: CAWSPGGGNQPQHF
D: .; V: TRBV7-2; J: TRBJ2-3; size: .; DNA: TGTGCCAGCAGCATGGGGGCGCGCACAGATACGCAGTATTTT; CDR3: CASSMGARTDTQYF
D: TRBD1; V: TRBV30; J: TRBJ1-1; size: .; DNA: TGTGCCTGGAGTAGGCCAGGGGGCCCTGAGACTGAAGCTTTCTTT; CDR3: CAWSRPGGPETEAFF
D: TRBD2; V: TRBV11-1; J: TRBJ2-7; size: .; DNA: TGTGCCAGCAGCTTACTACCGGGACTAGCGGGAGGGCCCACCTACGAGCAGTACTTC; CDR3: CASSLLPGLAGGPTYEQYF
D: TRBD1; V: TRBV27; J: TRBJ2-7; size: .; DNA: TGTGCCAGCAGTCCCCCCCGGACAGGTTCCTACGAGCAGTACTTC; CDR3: CASSPPRTGSYEQYF
D: .; V: TRBV2; J: TRBJ2-1; size: .; DNA: TGTGCCAGCAAACACCCCCCCGAGGGCAATGAGCAGTTCTTC; CDR3: CASKHPPEGNEQFF
D: TRBD2; V: TRBV6-1; J: TRBJ2-7; size: .; DNA: TGTGCCAGCAGTGGACTAGCGGGCGGCTCCTACGAGCAGTACTTC; CDR3: CASSGLAGGSYEQYF
D: TRBD1; V: TRBV6-1; J: TRBJ2-2; size: .; DNA: TGTGCCAGCAGTCTGAGACCGGGACAGGTGTTTTTT; CDR3: CASSLRPGQVFF
D: TRBD2; V: TRBV14; J: TRBJ2-1; size: .; DNA: TGTGCCAGCAGCGTTAGCGGGAGCGGCAATGAGCAGTTCTTC; CDR3: CASSVSGSGNEQFF
D: .; V: TRBV9; J: TRBJ2-2; size: once; DNA: TGTGCCATCCCCCACGGGACCGGGGAGCTGTTTTTT; CDR3: CAIPHGTGELFF
D: .; V: TRBV5-6; J: TRBJ2-1; size: .; DNA: TGTGCCAGCAGCTCCGGACAGCGGCACTCCTACAATGAGCAGTTCTTC; CDR3: CASSSGQRHSYNEQFF
D: TRBD2; V: TRBV7-2; J: TRBJ2-2; size: .; DNA: TGTGCCAGCAGCTTAGCGTGGACACTAGCGGGAGAGGCCGGGGAGCTGTTTTTT; CDR3: CASSLAWTLAGEAGELFF
D: .; V: TRBV4-3; J: TRBJ1-5; size: .; DNA: TGCGCCAGCAGCCAAGAAATTGGTGCAGGGGCCCGCAATCAGCCCCAGCATTTT; CDR3: CASSQEIGAGARNQPQHF
D: .; V: TRBV5-1; J: TRBJ2-7; size: .; DNA: TGCGCCAGCAGCTTGAGGACTCGCAGATCCTACGAGCAGTACTTC; CDR3: CASSLRTRRSYEQYF
D: .; V: TRBV15; J: TRBJ2-7; size: .; DNA: TGTGCCACCAGCAGAGATAGACTCCCCTACGAGCAGTACTTC; CDR3: CATSRDRLPYEQYF
D: .; V: TRBV5-1; J: TRBJ1-1; size: .; DNA: TGCGCCAGCAGCTTGGCCGGGGAGGTTATGAACACTGAAGCTTTCTTT; CDR3: CASSLAGEVMNTEAFF
D: TRBD2; V: TRBV15; J: TRBJ2-5; size: once; DNA: TGTGCCACCAGCAGAGTAAGAGGACTAGCGGGTTGGTTGGAGACCCAGTACTTC; CDR3: CATSRVRGLAGWLETQYF
D: .; V: TRBV7-8; J: TRBJ2-7; size: .; DNA: TGTGCCAGCAGCTTTCGAGGGCGCCTGTACGAGCAGTACTTC; CDR3: CASSFRGRLYEQYF
D: TRBD2; V: TRBV11-3; J: TRBJ2-3; size: .; DNA: TGTGCCAGCAGGGGACTAGCGGGAGAGCTGACCGCAGATACGCAGTATTTT; CDR3: CASRGLAGELTADTQYF
D: TRBD1; V: TRBV25-1; J: TRBJ1-2; size: .; DNA: TGTGCCAGCAGTGACGAAACAGGGGGAGGGGGCTACACCTTC; CDR3: CASSDETGGGGYTF
D: .; V: TRBV28; J: TRBJ2-4; size: .; DNA: TGTGCCAGCAGCCCCAGGGGAGGGAAAGTCAAAAACATTCAGTACTTC; CDR3: CASSPRGGKVKNIQYF
D: .; V: TRBV9; J: TRBJ2-2; size: .; DNA: TGTGCCAGCAGCGTAGCCGGGCCTAGCCCCGGAACCGGGGAGCTGTTTTTT; CDR3: CASSVAGPSPGTGELFF
D: TRBD2; V: TRBV25-1; J: TRBJ2-3; size: .; DNA: TGTGCCAGCAGCGCCGAAGGAGGGCTAGCGGGAAGCGCAGATACGCAGTATTTT; CDR3: CASSAEGGLAGSADTQYF
D: TRBD2; V: TRBV5-1; J: TRBJ2-5; size: .; DNA: TGCGCCAGCAGCTGGAGTAGCGGGAGGCAACAAGAGACCCAGTACTTC; CDR3: CASSWSSGRQQETQYF
D: TRBD1; V: TRBV14; J: TRBJ2-1; size: .; DNA: TGTGCCAGCAGCCTCACAGGGGGCAGGAACAATGAGCAGTTCTTC; CDR3: CASSLTGGRNNEQFF
D: TRBD1; V: TRBV6-6; J: TRBJ2-1; size: .; DNA: TGTGCCAGCAGTGAGACAGGGTGGCACAATGAGCAGTTCTTC; CDR3: CASSETGWHNEQFF
D: TRBD1; V: TRBV7-9; J: TRBJ2-1; size: once; DNA: TGTGCCAGCAGCCGAGGACAGGTTCGCAATGAGCAGTTCTTC; CDR3: CASSRGQVRNEQFF
D: TRBD2; V: TRBV13; J: TRBJ2-5; size: .; DNA: TGTGCCAGCAGGTTAGCGGGACTCCAAGAGACCCAGTACTTC; CDR3: CASRLAGLQETQYF
D: TRBD1; V: TRBV6-5; J: TRBJ1-5; size: once; DNA: TGTGCCAGCAGTTCAGGACAGGGTACGGCTCAGCCCCAGCATTTT; CDR3: CASSSGQGTAQPQHF
D: TRBD1; V: TRBV2; J: TRBJ2-7; size: .; DNA: TGTGCCAGCAGTGGCCGGGACAGATCGTACGAGCAGTACTTC; CDR3: CASSGRDRSYEQYF
D: .; V: TRBV5-1; J: TRBJ2-6; size: .; DNA: TGCGCCAGCGGCTCGGGGAGTGGGGCCAACGTCCTGACTTTC; CDR3: CASGSGSGANVLTF
D: TRBD1; V: TRBV6-1; J: TRBJ2-7; size: .; DNA: TGTGCCAGCAGTGAAGCGTGGGCCCACAGGGGGTACGAGCAGTACTTC; CDR3: CASSEAWAHRGYEQYF